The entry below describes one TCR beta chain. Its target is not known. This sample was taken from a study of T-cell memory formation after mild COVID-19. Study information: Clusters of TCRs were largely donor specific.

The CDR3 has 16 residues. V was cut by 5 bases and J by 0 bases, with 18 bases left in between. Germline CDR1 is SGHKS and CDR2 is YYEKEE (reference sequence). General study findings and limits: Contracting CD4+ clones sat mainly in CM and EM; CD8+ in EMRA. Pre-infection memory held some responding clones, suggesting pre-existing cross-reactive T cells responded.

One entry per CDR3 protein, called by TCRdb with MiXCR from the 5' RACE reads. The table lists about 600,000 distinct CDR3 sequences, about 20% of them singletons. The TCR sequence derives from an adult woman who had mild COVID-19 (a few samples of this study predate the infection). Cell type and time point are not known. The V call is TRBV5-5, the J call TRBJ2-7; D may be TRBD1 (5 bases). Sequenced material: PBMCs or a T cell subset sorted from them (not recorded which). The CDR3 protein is CASRLSPRDSSYEQYF. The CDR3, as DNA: TGTGCCAGCAGGTTAAGCCCAAGAGACAGCTCCTACGAGCAGTACTTC.